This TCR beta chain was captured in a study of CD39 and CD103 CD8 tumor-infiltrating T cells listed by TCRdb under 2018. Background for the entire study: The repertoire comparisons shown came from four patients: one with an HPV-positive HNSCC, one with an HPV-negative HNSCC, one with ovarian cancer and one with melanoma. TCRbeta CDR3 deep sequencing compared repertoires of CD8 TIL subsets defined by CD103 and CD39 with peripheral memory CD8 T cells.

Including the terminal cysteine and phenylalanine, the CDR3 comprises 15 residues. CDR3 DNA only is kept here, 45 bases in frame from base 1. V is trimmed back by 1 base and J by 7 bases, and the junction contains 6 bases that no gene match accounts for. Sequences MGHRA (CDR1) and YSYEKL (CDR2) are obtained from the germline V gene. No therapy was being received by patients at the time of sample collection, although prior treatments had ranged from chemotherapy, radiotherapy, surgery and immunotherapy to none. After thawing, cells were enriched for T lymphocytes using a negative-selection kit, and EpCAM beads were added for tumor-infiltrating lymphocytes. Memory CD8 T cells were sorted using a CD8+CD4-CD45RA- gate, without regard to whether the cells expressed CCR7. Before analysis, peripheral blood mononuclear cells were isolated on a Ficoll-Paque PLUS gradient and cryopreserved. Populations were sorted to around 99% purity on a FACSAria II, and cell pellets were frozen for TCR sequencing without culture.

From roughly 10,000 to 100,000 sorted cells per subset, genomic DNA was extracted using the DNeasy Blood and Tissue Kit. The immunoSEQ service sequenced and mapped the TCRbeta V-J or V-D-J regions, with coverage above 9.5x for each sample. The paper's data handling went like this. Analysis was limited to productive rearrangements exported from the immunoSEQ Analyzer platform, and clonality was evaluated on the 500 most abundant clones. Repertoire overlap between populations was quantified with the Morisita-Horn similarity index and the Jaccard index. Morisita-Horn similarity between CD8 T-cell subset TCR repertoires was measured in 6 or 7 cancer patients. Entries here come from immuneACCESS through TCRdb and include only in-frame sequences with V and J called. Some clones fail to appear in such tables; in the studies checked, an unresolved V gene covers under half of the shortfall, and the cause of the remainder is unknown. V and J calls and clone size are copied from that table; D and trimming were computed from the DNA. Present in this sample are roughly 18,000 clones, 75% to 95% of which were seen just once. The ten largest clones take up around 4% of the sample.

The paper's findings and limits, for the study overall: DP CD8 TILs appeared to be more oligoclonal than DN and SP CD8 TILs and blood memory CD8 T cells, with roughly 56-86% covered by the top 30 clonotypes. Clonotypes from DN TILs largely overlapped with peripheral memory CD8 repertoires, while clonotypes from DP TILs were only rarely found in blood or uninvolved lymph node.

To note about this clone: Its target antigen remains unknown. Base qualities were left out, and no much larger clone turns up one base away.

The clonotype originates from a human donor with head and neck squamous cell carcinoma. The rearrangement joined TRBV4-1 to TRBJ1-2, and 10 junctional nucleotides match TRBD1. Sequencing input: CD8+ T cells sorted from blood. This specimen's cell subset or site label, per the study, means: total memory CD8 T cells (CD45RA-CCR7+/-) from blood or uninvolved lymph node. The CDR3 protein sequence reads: CASSQVDRGRAGYTF. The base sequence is TGCGCCAGCAGCCAAGTCGACAGGGGGCGGGCTGGCTACACCTTC.